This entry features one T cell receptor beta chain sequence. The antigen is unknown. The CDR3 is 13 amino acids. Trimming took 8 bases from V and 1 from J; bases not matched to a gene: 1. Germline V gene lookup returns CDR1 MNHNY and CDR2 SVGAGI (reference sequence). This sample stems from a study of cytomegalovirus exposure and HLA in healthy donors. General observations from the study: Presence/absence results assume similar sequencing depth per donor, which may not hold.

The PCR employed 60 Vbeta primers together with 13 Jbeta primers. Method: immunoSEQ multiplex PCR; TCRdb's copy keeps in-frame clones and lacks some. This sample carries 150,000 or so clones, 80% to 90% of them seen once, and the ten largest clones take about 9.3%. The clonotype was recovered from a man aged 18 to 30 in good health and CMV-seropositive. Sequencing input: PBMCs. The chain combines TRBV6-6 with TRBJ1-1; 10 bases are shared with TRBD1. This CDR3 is CASRDRGNTEAFF. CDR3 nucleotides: TGTGCCAGCCGGGACAGGGGGAACACTGAAGCTTTCTTT.